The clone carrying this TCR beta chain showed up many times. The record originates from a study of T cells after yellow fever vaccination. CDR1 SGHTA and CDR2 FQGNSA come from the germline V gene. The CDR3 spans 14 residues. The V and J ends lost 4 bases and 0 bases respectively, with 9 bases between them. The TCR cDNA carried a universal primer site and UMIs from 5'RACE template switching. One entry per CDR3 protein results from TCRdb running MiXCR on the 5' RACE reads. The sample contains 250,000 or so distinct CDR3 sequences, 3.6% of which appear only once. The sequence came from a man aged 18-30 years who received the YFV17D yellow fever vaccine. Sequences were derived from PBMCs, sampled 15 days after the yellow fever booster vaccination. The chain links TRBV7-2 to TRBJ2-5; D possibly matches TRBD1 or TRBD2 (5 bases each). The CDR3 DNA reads TGTGCCAGCAGCTCCTCGGGGCACCAAGAGACCCAGTACTTC. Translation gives CASSSSGHQETQYF.